This T cell receptor beta chain originates from a study of blood T cell repertoires in COVID-19 (dated by TCRdb to about 2020). A note on the overall study: Samples from collaborators originated in the United States, Italy and Spain and spanned both the acute and convalescent phases of COVID-19. The material from the prospective study consisted of cDNA or gDNA derived from T cells, B-cell-depleted T cells, or PBMCs. Sample metadata almost always included a de-identified subject ID, COVID-19 status, age in years and sex. The repertoires were made available in a free public database intended to serve as a resource for research on the immune response to SARS-CoV-2. The samples were drawn from two sources: the first 160 participants of the ongoing ImmuneRACE study, and fewer than 1,500 subjects contributed by 6 global collaborators. Where available, HLA class I and class II types were taken from metadata supplied by the sample provider and were not determined by assay-based typing. The dataset comprised deeply sampled blood TCRbeta repertoires from subjects exposed to, actively infected with, or recovered from COVID-19.

Each collaborating institution followed its own protocols to collect whole blood in K2EDTA tubes. Collaborator samples were shipped for TCRbeta analysis as frozen whole blood, isolated PBMCs, or DNA extracted from either sample type. Broad study findings and their caveats: Clinical and demographic metadata were provided uncurated, with the amount varying by source and participant.

The immunoSEQ Assay, a bias-controlled multiplex PCR, was used to amplify TCRbeta CDR3 regions from genomic DNA. The study's own analysis went as follows. The number of nucleated cells in each sample was estimated from the amplification of reference gene primers within the assay. Sequence reads were collapsed and filtered to measure the absolute abundance of every unique TCRbeta CDR3 rearrangement. For each sample, productive Simpson clonality was calculated as the square root of Simpson's diversity index across productive rearrangements. This is the immuneACCESS table as TCRdb keeps it, with only in-frame sequences that have V and J called. A part of the clones is gone; compared with another copy, unresolved V genes explain less than half, and the rest is unexplained. D and trimming come from the DNA, and the V and J calls and clone size come from that table. The sample table lists about 140,000 clones, about 80% of them with a count of one. Jointly, the top ten make up under 5.5% of the sample.

Turning to this clone: It lacks a known antigen. Base qualities were left out, and no much larger clone turns up one base away.

The CDR3 goes from the cysteine to the phenylalanine over 13 residues. Only CDR3 DNA is held: 39 bases, read in frame from base 1. CDR1 and CDR2, looked up from the germline V gene, are KGHDR and SFDVKD. Germline trimming amounts to 5 bases on V and 2 bases on J, with 1 as the count of junction bases outside the gene matches. This TCR derives from a human donor in a cohort sampled during active COVID-19. The source material was peripheral blood. The rearranged chain carries TRBV24-1 and TRBJ2-5, with 7 middle bases fitting TRBD2. The CDR3 has the sequence CATSAGGQETQYF. DNA sequence: TGTGCCACCAGTGCCGGGGGGCAAGAGACCCAGTACTTC.